This T cell receptor beta chain was recorded in a study of shared clonotypes between healthy human individuals. Findings and caveats of the study: Of the naive CD4 clonotypes, approximately 5% were shared across a handful of donors.

On this clone: The antigen remains undetermined.

Libraries were prepared by immunoSEQ multiplex PCR; TCRdb keeps only in-frame clonotypes and omits some of them. The repertoire has some 550,000 clones, 95% to 98% of them found once; the top ten carry less than 0.065%. The CDR3 loop spans 13 amino acids. Germline values: CDR1 LNHDA, CDR2 SQIVND (reference sequence). V was clipped by 3 bases and J by 4 bases, with 7 bases between them. The receptor was derived from a woman aged 25 to 45 in good health. Sequencing was carried out using naive CD4+ T cells sorted from blood. This sample's subset: CD45RA+ positively selected. The chain couples TRBV19 to TRBJ1-5; D uncertain. The CDR3 is CASSMLGNQPQHF. The CDR3 DNA is TGTGCCAGTAGTATGCTGGGGAATCAGCCCCAGCATTTT. The variable domain in full, completed from reference TRBV19 and TRBJ1-5, reads DGGITQSPKYLFRKEGQNVTLSCEQNLNHDAMYWYRQDPGQGLRLIYYSQIVNDFQKGDIAEGYSVSREKKESFPLTVTSAQKNPTAFYLCASSMLGNQPQHFGDGTRLSIL.